This T cell receptor (beta chain) was sequenced for a study of yellow fever vaccine responses in identical twins. Study-wide results and caveats: Reports say the vaccine T cell response in twins looked partly convergent and partly personalized.

From the RT-PCR reads, TCRdb called clonotypes with MiXCR, one entry per CDR3 protein. The sample carries 15,000 or so distinct CDR3 sequences, approximately 78% recorded once. Germline loops: CDR1 SQVTM, CDR2 ANQGSEA. Deletions cut 3 bases from V and 4 bases from J, with 13 bases between. CDR3 length equals 14 residues. This clonotype appeared a single time. The antigen is undetermined. This specimen consisted of T cells from blood (PBMCs), unsorted or a sorted subset (not recorded which), obtained before or after yellow fever vaccination (not recorded which). This chain uses TRBV29-1 with TRBJ2-1, with D perhaps matching TRBD2 (5 bases). The receptor's source is a woman between 18 and 29 years old who received the yellow fever vaccine. The CDR3 sequence: CSVDVAGLYNEQFF. DNA of the CDR3: TGCAGCGTTGACGTGGCGGGCCTTTACAATGAGCAGTTCTTC.